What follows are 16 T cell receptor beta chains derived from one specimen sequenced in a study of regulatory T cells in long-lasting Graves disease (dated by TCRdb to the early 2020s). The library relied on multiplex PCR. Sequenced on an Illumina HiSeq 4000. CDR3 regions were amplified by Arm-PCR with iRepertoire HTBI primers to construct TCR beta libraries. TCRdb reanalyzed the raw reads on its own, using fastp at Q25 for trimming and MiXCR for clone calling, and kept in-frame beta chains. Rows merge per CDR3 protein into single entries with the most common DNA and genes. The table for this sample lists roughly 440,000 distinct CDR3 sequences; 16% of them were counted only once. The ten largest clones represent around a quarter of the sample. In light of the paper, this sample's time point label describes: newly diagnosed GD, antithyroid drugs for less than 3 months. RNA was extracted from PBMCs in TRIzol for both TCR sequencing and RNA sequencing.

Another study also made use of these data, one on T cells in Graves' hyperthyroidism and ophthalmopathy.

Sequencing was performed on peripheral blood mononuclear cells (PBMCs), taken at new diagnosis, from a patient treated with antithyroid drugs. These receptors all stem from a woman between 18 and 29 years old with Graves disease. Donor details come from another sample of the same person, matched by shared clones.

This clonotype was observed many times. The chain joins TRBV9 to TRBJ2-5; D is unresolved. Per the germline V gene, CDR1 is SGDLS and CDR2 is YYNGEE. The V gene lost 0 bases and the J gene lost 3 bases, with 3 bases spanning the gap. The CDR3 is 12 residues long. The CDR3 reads CASSVGEETQYF. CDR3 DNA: TGTGCCAGCAGCGTAGGAGAAGAGACCCAGTACTTC.

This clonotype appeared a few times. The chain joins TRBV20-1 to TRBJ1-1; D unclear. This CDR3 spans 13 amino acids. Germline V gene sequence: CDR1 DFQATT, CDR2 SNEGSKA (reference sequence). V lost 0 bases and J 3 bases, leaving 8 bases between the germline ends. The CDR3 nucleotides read TGCAGTGCTAGAGACATAAGGGACACTGAAGCTTTCTTT. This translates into CSARDIRDTEAFF.

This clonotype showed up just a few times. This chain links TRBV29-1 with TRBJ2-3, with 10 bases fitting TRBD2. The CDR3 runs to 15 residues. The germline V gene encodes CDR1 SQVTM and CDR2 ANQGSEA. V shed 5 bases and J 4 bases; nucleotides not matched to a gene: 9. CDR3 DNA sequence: TGCAGCGTTCTTACCCTAGCGGGAGTGCCAGATACGCAGTATTTT. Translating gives CSVLTLAGVPDTQYF.

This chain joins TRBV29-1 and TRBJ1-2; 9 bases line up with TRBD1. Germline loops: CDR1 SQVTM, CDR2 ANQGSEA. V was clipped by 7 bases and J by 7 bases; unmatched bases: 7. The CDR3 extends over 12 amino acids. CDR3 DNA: TGCAGCGGCATACAGGGGGCAGGTGGCTACACCTTC. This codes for CSGIQGAGGYTF. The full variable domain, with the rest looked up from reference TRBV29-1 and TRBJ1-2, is SAVISQKPSRDICQRGTSLTIQCQVDSQVTMMFWYRQQPGQSLTLIATANQGSEATYESGFVIDKFPISRPNLTFSTLTVSNMSPEDSSIYLCSGIQGAGGYTFGSGTRLTVV.

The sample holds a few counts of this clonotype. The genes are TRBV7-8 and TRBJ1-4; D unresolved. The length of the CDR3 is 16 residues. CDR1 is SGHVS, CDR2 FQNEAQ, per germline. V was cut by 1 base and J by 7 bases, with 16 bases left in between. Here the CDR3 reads CASSLGPDLGFEKLFF. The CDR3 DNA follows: TGTGCCAGCAGCTTAGGTCCCGACCTGGGTTTTGAAAAACTGTTTTTT.

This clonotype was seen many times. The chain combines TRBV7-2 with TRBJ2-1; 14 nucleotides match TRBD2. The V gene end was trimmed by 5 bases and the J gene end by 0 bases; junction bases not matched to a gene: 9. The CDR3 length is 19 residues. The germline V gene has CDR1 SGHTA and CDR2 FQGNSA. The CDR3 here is CASSRRLAGGLSSYNEQFF. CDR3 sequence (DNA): TGTGCCAGCAGCAGGAGACTAGCGGGAGGGTTAAGCTCCTACAATGAGCAGTTCTTC.

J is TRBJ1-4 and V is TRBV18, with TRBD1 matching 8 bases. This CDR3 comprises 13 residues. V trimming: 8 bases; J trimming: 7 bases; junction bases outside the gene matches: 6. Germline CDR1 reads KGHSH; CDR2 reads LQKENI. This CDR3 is CASRTGGAEKLFF. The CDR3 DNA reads TGTGCCAGCCGTACAGGGGGAGCTGAAAAACTGTTTTTT.

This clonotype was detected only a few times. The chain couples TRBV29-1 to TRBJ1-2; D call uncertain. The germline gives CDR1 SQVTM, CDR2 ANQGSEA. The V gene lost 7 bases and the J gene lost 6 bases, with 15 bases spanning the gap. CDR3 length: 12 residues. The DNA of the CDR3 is TGCAGCGCAAGCTACGGGAGGGATGGCTACACCTTC. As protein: CSASYGRDGYTF.

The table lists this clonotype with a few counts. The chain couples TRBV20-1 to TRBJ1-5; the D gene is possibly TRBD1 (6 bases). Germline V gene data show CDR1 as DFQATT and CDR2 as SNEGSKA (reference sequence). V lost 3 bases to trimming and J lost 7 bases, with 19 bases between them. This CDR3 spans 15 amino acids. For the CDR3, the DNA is TGCAGTGCTAGTAACTCGCCTGGGGGCGGGCAGCCCCAGCATTTT. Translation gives CSASNSPGGGQPQHF.

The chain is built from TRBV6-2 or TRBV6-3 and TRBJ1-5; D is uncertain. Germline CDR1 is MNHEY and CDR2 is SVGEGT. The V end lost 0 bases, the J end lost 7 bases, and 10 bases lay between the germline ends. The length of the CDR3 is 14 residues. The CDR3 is CASSYSRAAQPQHF. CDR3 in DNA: TGTGCCAGCAGTTACTCGAGGGCTGCACAGCCCCAGCATTTT.

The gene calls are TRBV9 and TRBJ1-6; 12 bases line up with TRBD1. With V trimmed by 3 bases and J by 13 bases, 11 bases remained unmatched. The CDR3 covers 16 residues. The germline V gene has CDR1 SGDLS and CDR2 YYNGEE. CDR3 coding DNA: TGTGCCAGCAGCGATAGTTCCGGGACAGGGGGCAAGCCCCTCCACTTT. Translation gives CASSDSSGTGGKPLHF.

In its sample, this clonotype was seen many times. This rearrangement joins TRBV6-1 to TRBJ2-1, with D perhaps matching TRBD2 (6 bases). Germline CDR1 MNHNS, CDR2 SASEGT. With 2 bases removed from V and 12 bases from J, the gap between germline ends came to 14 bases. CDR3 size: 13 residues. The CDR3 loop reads CASSEWVSGGQFF. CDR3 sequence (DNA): TGTGCCAGCAGTGAATGGGTCTCCGGGGGGCAGTTCTTC.

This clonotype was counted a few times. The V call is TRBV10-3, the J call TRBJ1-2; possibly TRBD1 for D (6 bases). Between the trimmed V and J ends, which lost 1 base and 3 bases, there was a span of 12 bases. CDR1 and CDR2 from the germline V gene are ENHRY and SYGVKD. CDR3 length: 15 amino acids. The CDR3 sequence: CAISEWGGRDYGYTF. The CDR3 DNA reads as TGTGCCATCAGTGAGTGGGGGGGGCGCGACTATGGCTACACCTTC.

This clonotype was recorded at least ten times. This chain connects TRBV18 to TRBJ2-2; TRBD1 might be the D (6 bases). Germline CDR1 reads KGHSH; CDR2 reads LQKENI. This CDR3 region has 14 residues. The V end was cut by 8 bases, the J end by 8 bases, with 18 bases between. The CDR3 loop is CASATGRGAGELFF. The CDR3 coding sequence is TGTGCCAGCGCCACAGGGAGAGGAGCGGGGGAGCTGTTTTTT.

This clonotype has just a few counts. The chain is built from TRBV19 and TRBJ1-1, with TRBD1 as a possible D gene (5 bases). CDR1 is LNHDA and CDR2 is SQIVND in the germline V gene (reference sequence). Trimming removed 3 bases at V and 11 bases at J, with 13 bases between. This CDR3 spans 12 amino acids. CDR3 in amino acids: CASSIRGSAAFF. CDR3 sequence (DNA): TGTGCCAGTAGTATTCGGGGGTCTGCGGCTTTCTTT.

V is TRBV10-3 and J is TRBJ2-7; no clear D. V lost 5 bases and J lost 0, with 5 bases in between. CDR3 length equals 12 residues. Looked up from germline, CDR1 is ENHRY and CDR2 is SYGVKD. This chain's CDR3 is CAISHNSYEQYF. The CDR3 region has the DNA TGTGCCATCAGTCACAACTCCTACGAGCAGTACTTC.